The present entry profiles one T cell receptor (beta chain) with its context. Original processing methods: Nucleated cell counts were estimated from reference gene primer amplification. The data were produced by immunoSEQ multiplex PCR, yet TCRdb's version contains in-frame clones alone and is incomplete. The DNA gave D and trimming, while V, J and clone size come from that table. The table includes 200,000 to 250,000 clones, roughly 84% detected once. The data were taken from a study of blood T cell repertoires in COVID-19. In the study overall: The samples span acute and convalescent COVID-19 from the United States, Italy and Spain. The cDNA or gDNA used as material had been derived from T cells, B-cell-depleted T cells, or PBMCs.

This receptor was taken from a woman aged 50 to 60 with acute or convalescent COVID-19. Sequencing input: peripheral blood.

CDR3 nucleotides: TGTGCCAGCAGTCGGGGTTATAGCCAGCCCCAGCATTTT. Protein product: CASSRGYSQPQHF. The V and J genes are TRBV6-6 and TRBJ1-5; no clear D. Germline CDR1 MNHNY, CDR2 SVGAGI (reference sequence). This CDR3 has 13 residues. The ends were cut back, 5 bases at V and 7 bases at J, with 12 bases in the middle.